This TCR beta chain was sequenced for a study of cytomegalovirus exposure and HLA in healthy donors. Study-level findings and limits: Later, TCR association rates were found to vary by HLA locus, highest for DRB1 and lowest for HLA-C.

As regards this clone: The antigen is not known.

PCR used 60 Vbeta primers and 13 Jbeta primers. Clones were sequenced by immunoSEQ multiplex PCR, and TCRdb holds only the in-frame ones, with some missing. The sample consists of more than 100,000 clones, over 70% of them appearing once. Germline CDR1 is LNHDA and CDR2 is SQIVND (reference sequence). V was shortened by 7 bases and J by 4 bases, with 20 bases between the two germline ends. The CDR3 length is 16 residues. The receptor's source is a female donor in good health and CMV-seropositive. What was sequenced was PBMCs. This sequence joins TRBV19 and TRBJ1-5; D is uncertain. In DNA form, the CDR3 reads TGTGCCAGTATCGATGTGGCAGGTAATAGAAATCAGCCCCAGCATTTT. Its translation: CASIDVAGNRNQPQHF.